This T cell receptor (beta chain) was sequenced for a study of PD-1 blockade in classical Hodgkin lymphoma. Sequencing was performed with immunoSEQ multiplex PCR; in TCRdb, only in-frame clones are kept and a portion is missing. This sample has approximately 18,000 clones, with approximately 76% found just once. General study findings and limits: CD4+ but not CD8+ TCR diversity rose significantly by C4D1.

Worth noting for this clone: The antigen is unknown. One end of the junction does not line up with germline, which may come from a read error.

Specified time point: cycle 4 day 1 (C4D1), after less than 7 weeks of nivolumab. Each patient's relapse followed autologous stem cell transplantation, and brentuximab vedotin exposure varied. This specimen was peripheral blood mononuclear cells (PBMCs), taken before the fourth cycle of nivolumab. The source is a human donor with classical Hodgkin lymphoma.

The CDR3 loop reads CASSPPTGSRNTIYF. CDR3 DNA: TGTGCCAGCTCCCCACCGACAGGGAGCAGAAACACCATATATTTT. V and J are TRBV18 and TRBJ1-3, with 7 bases that match TRBD1. Looked up from germline, CDR1 is KGHSH and CDR2 is LQKENI. CDR3 length equals 15 residues.